The rows below give T cell receptor beta chains drawn from one sample of a study of CD8+CD57+ T cells in acquired aplastic anemia. TCRdb recomputed calls from the reads with MiXCR, one row per CDR3 protein. The data show some 130,000 distinct CDR3 sequences, more than 40% seen once. Sequencing was performed on sorted CD4+, CD8+, or CD8+CD57+ T cells (not recorded which) from PBMCs. These receptors were taken from a human donor in good health, serving as a control. CDR3s include the opening cysteine and the closing phenylalanine or tryptophan. A D gene is named only where the DNA matches it firmly. The size of a clone is reported for some rows only, either as once, few or many, or as a class for expanded clones.

v_call: TRBV10-3; clone_size: NA; j_call: TRBJ2-7; d_call: NA; cdr3_aa: CAISAPTSYEQYF; cdr3_nt: TGTGCCATCAGTGCACCTACGTCTTACGAGCAGTACTTC
v_call: TRBV7-2; clone_size: NA; j_call: TRBJ2-7; d_call: TRBD2; cdr3_aa: CASSLQGLAGGEQYF; cdr3_nt: TGTGCCAGCAGCTTACAGGGACTAGCGGGGGGCGAGCAGTACTTC
v_call: TRBV7-7; clone_size: few; j_call: TRBJ2-7; d_call: TRBD1; cdr3_aa: CASSIDRDYEQYF; cdr3_nt: TGTGCTAGCAGCATCGACAGGGACTACGAGCAGTACTTC
v_call: TRBV19; clone_size: NA; j_call: TRBJ1-2; d_call: NA; cdr3_aa: CASSIIRDIDYGYTF; cdr3_nt: TGTGCCAGTAGTATAATCAGGGACATCGACTATGGCTACACCTTC
v_call: TRBV10-1; clone_size: few; j_call: TRBJ2-3; d_call: TRBD2; cdr3_aa: CASTQQGTSRADTQYF; cdr3_nt: TGCGCCAGCACTCAACAGGGGACTAGCCGAGCAGATACGCAGTATTTT
v_call: TRBV2; clone_size: NA; j_call: TRBJ1-6; d_call: NA; cdr3_aa: CASGLGDSYNSPLHF; cdr3_nt: TGTGCCAGCGGACTCGGCGACTCCTATAATTCACCCCTCCACTTT
v_call: TRBV19; clone_size: once; j_call: TRBJ2-1; d_call: TRBD2; cdr3_aa: CASHTTSGGGNEQFF; cdr3_nt: TGTGCCAGCCACACCACTAGCGGGGGAGGGAATGAGCAGTTCTTC
v_call: TRBV2; clone_size: NA; j_call: TRBJ1-4; d_call: NA; cdr3_aa: CASSRIGEKLFF; cdr3_nt: TGTGCCAGCAGTAGAATTGGAGAAAAACTGTTTTTT
v_call: TRBV15; clone_size: NA; j_call: TRBJ2-3; d_call: NA; cdr3_aa: CATSRPRHTQYF; cdr3_nt: TGTGCCACCAGCAGACCTAGGCACACGCAGTATTTT
v_call: TRBV19; clone_size: NA; j_call: TRBJ2-3; d_call: TRBD1; cdr3_aa: CASSIRLGGADTQYF; cdr3_nt: TGTGCCAGTAGTATACGTTTAGGGGGCGCAGATACGCAGTATTTT
v_call: TRBV6-2/TRBV6-3; clone_size: many; j_call: TRBJ1-3; d_call: NA; cdr3_aa: CASRDGQDSGNTIYF; cdr3_nt: TGTGCCAGCAGAGACGGTCAAGACTCTGGAAACACCATATATTTT
v_call: TRBV11-1; clone_size: NA; j_call: TRBJ1-3; d_call: NA; cdr3_aa: CASAGILQAAGNTIYF; cdr3_nt: TGTGCCAGCGCAGGGATCCTACAGGCCGCCGGAAACACCATATATTTT
v_call: TRBV5-8; clone_size: once; j_call: TRBJ1-5; d_call: NA; cdr3_aa: CASSLLQPRRQPQHF; cdr3_nt: TGTGCCAGCAGCTTGTTACAACCGAGGCGGCAGCCCCAGCATTTT
v_call: TRBV10-3; clone_size: many; j_call: TRBJ2-1; d_call: NA; cdr3_aa: CAISDRSTYNEQFF; cdr3_nt: TGTGCCATCAGTGACCGTAGTACCTACAATGAGCAGTTCTTC
v_call: TRBV7-9; clone_size: NA; j_call: TRBJ1-4; d_call: TRBD1; cdr3_aa: CASSPWTGDNEKLFF; cdr3_nt: TGTGCCAGCAGCCCCTGGACAGGGGATAATGAAAAACTGTTTTTT
v_call: TRBV10-2; clone_size: NA; j_call: TRBJ1-2; d_call: TRBD1; cdr3_aa: CASGEPQGYGYTF; cdr3_nt: TGCGCCAGCGGGGAACCACAGGGGTATGGCTACACCTTC
v_call: TRBV20-1; clone_size: NA; j_call: TRBJ1-5; d_call: NA; cdr3_aa: CSARDGQRMTYEHF; cdr3_nt: TGCAGTGCTAGAGACGGACAGCGGATGACCTACGAGCATTTT
v_call: TRBV7-2; clone_size: NA; j_call: TRBJ1-6; d_call: TRBD1; cdr3_aa: CASSLVGQGENSPLHF; cdr3_nt: TGTGCCAGCAGCTTAGTGGGACAGGGGGAGAATTCACCCCTCCACTTT
v_call: TRBV12-3/TRBV12-4; clone_size: many; j_call: TRBJ1-2; d_call: TRBD1; cdr3_aa: CASSFNRGQGYTF; cdr3_nt: TGTGCCAGCAGTTTCAACAGGGGGCAGGGCTACACCTTC
v_call: TRBV19; clone_size: NA; j_call: TRBJ1-5; d_call: TRBD1; cdr3_aa: CASTWGQWEQPQHF; cdr3_nt: TGTGCCAGTACCTGGGGACAGTGGGAACAGCCCCAGCATTTT
v_call: TRBV5-5; clone_size: NA; j_call: TRBJ1-1; d_call: TRBD1; cdr3_aa: CASSLGDRRNTAAFF; cdr3_nt: TGTGCCAGCAGCTTGGGGGACAGGAGGAACACTGCAGCTTTCTTT
v_call: TRBV9; clone_size: NA; j_call: TRBJ1-5; d_call: TRBD1; cdr3_aa: CASSATGDQPQHF; cdr3_nt: TGTGCCAGCAGCGCGACAGGGGATCAGCCCCAGCATTTT
v_call: TRBV19; clone_size: NA; j_call: TRBJ1-3; d_call: NA; cdr3_aa: CASSLEGRGNTIYF; cdr3_nt: TGTGCCAGTAGTCTCGAGGGACGGGGAAACACCATATATTTT
v_call: TRBV4-1; clone_size: many; j_call: TRBJ1-4; d_call: TRBD1; cdr3_aa: CASSQPGRDRENEKLFF; cdr3_nt: TGCGCCAGCAGCCAACCGGGACGGGACAGGGAGAATGAAAAACTGTTTTTT
v_call: TRBV24-1; clone_size: many; j_call: TRBJ2-2; d_call: TRBD2; cdr3_aa: CATGPSSGTSGLGSGELFF; cdr3_nt: TGTGCCACCGGTCCCTCCTCCGGGACTAGCGGACTAGGGTCCGGGGAGCTGTTTTTT
v_call: TRBV18; clone_size: many; j_call: TRBJ2-5; d_call: NA; cdr3_aa: CASSPPSVRETQYF; cdr3_nt: TGTGCCAGCTCACCACCGAGCGTCCGGGAGACCCAGTACTTC
v_call: TRBV6-1; clone_size: NA; j_call: TRBJ2-7; d_call: TRBD1; cdr3_aa: CASSDALRQGSLYEQYF; cdr3_nt: TGTGCCAGCAGTGACGCGCTCCGACAGGGGAGTCTCTACGAGCAGTACTTC
v_call: TRBV29-1; clone_size: medium-sized; j_call: TRBJ1-6; d_call: NA; cdr3_aa: CSVSPGQGDSPLHF; cdr3_nt: TGCAGCGTGAGCCCGGGACAAGGGGATTCACCCCTCCACTTT
v_call: TRBV24-1; clone_size: NA; j_call: TRBJ1-2; d_call: NA; cdr3_aa: CASRRGYTF; cdr3_nt: TGTGCCAGCCGGCGGGGCTACACCTTC
v_call: TRBV6-5; clone_size: many; j_call: TRBJ2-7; d_call: NA; cdr3_aa: CASSYDTQSSYEQYF; cdr3_nt: TGTGCCAGCAGTTATGACACCCAGAGCTCCTACGAGCAGTACTTC
v_call: TRBV9; clone_size: few; j_call: TRBJ1-5; d_call: NA; cdr3_aa: CASSVGTARNQPQHF; cdr3_nt: TGTGCCAGCAGCGTAGGGACCGCCCGAAATCAGCCCCAGCATTTT
v_call: TRBV12-3/TRBV12-4; clone_size: NA; j_call: TRBJ1-6; d_call: NA; cdr3_aa: CASSTDLNSPLHF; cdr3_nt: TGTGCCAGCAGTACCGACCTTAATTCACCCCTCCACTTT
v_call: TRBV29-1; clone_size: few; j_call: TRBJ2-7; d_call: TRBD1; cdr3_aa: CSVGDRGYEQYF; cdr3_nt: TGCAGCGTTGGGGACAGGGGCTACGAGCAGTACTTC